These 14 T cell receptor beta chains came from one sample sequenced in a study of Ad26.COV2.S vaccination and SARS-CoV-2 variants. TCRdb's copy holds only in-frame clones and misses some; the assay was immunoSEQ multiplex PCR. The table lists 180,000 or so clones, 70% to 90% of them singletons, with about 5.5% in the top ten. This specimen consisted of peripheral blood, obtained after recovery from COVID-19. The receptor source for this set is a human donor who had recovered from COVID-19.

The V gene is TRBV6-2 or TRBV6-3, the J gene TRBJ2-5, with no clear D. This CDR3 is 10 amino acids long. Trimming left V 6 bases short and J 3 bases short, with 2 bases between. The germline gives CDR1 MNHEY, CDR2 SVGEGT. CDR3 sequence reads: CASSEETQYF. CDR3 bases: TGTGCCAGCAGCGAAGAGACCCAGTACTTC.

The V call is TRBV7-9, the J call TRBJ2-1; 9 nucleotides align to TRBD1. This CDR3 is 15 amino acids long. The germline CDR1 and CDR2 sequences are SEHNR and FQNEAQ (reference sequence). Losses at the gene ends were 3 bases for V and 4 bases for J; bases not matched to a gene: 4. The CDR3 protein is CASSFDRGAYNEQFF. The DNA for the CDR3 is TGTGCCAGCAGCTTCGACAGGGGGGCTTACAATGAGCAGTTCTTC.

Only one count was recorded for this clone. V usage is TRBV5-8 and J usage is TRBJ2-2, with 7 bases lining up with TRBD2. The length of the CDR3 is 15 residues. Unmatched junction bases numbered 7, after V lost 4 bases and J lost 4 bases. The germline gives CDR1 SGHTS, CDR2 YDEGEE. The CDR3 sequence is CASSGRAGTTGELFF. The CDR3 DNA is TGTGCCAGCAGCGGGAGGGCAGGGACCACCGGGGAGCTGTTTTTT. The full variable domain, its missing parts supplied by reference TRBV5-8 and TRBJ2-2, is EAGVTQSPTHLIKTRGQQATLRCSPISGHTSVYWYQQALGLGLQFLLWYDEGEERNRGNFPPRFSGRQFPNYSSELNVNALELEDSALYLCASSGRAGTTGELFFGEGSRLTVL.

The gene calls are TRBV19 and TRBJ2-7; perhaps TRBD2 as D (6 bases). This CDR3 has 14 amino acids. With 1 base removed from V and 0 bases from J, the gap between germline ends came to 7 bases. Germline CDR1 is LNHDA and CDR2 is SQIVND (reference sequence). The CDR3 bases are TGTGCCAGTAGTATAGGCGGGGCCTCCTACGAGCAGTACTTC. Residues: CASSIGGASYEQYF.

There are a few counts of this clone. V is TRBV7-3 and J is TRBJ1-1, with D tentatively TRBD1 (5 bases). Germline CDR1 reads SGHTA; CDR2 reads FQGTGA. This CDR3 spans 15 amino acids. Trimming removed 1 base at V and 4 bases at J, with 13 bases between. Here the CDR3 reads CASSLKADGGTEAFF. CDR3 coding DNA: TGTGCCAGCAGCTTAAAAGCGGATGGGGGCACTGAAGCTTTCTTT. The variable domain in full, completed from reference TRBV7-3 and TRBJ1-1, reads GAGVSQTPSNKVTEKGKYVELRCDPISGHTALYWYRQSLGQGPEFLIYFQGTGAADDSGLPNDRFFAVRPEGSVSTLKIQRTERGDSAVYLCASSLKADGGTEAFFGQGTRLTVV.

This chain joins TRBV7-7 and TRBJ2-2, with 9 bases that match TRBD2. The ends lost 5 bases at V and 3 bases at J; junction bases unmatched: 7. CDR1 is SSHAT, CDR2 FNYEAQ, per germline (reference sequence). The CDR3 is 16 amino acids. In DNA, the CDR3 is TGTGCCAGCAGCCCCTTAGGCGGGAGGGACACCGGGGAGCTGTTTTTT. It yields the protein CASSPLGGRDTGELFF. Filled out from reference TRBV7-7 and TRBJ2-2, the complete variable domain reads GAGVSQSPRYKVTKRGQDVTLRCDPISSHATLYWYQQALGQGPEFLTYFNYEAQPDKSGLPSDRFSAERPEGSISTLTIQRTEQRDSAMYRCASSPLGGRDTGELFFGEGSRLTVL.

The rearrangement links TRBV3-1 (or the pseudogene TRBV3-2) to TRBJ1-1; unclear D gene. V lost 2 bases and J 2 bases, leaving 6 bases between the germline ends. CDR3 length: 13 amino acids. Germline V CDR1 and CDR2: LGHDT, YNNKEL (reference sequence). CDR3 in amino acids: CASSQTRNTEAFF. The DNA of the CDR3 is TGTGCCAGCAGCCAAACAAGAAACACTGAAGCTTTCTTT.

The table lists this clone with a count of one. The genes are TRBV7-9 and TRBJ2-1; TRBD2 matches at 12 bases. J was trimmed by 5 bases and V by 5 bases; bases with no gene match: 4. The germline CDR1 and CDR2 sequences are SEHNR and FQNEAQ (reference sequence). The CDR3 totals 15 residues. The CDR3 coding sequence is TGTGCCAGCAGCCACTGGACTAGCGGGGACAATGAGCAGTTCTTC. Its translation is CASSHWTSGDNEQFF.

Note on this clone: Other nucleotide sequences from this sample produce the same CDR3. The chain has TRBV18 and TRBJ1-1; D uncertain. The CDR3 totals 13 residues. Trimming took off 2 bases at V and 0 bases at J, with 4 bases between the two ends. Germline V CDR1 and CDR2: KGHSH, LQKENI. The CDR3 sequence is CASSPGLNTEAFF. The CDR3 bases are TGTGCCAGCTCACCAGGGTTGAACACTGAAGCTTTCTTT.

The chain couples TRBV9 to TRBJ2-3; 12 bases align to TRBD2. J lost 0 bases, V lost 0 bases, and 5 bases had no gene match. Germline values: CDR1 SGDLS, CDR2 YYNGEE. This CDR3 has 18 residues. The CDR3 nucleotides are TGTGCCAGCAGCGTAGGGCTAGCGGGGGGGATGAGCACAGATACGCAGTATTTT. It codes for CASSVGLAGGMSTDTQYF.

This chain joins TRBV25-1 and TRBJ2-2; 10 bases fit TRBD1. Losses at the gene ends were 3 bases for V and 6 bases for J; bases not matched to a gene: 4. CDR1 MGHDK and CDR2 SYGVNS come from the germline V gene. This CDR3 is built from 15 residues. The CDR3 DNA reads TGTGCCAGCAGTGAGGGGACAGGGGACCCCGGGGAGCTGTTTTTT. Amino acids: CASSEGTGDPGELFF.

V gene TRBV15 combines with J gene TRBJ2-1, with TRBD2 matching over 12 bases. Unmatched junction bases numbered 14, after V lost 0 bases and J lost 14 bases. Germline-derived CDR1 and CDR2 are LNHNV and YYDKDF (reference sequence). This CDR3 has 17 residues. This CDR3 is CATSRDRWLAGGPGEFF. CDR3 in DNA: TGTGCCACCAGCAGAGATCGGTGGCTAGCGGGAGGGCCCGGTGAGTTCTTC. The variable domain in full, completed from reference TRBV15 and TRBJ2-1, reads DAMVIQNPRYQVTQFGKPVTLSCSQTLNHNVMYWYQQKSSQAPKLLFHYYDKDFNNEADTPDNFQSRRPNTSFCFLDIRSPGLGDTAMYLCATSRDRWLAGGPGEFFGPGTRLTVL.

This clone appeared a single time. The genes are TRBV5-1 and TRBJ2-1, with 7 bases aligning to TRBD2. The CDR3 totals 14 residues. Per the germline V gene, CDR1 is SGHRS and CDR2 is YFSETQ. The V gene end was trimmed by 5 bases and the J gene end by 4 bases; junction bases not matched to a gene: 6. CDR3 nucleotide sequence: TGCGCCAGCAGTCCTTCCGGGGGGTACAATGAGCAGTTCTTC. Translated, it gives CASSPSGGYNEQFF.

CDR3 in DNA: TGTGCCAGCAGCTTAACTAGCGGGTATAGCTCCTACAATGAGCAGTTCTTC. Residues: CASSLTSGYSSYNEQFF. The V gene is TRBV5-4, the J gene TRBJ2-1; the match to TRBD2 covers 9 bases. Per germline, CDR1 SGHNT and CDR2 YYREEE (reference sequence). The ends lost 2 bases at V and 0 bases at J; junction bases unmatched: 6. This CDR3 has 17 amino acids.